The clone carrying this TCR beta chain was counted only a few times. Its antigen remains unidentified. PBMCs originated in approximately 9.2 ml of fresh peripheral blood. This record belongs to a study of Graves' ophthalmopathy and Graves' hyperthyroidism. Whole-study findings and limits: The model reached approximately 70% sensitivity and around 72% specificity for predicting ophthalmopathy progression.

The V and J ends lost 10 bases and 2 bases respectively, with 21 bases between them. CDR3 length equals 15 residues. CDR1 is ENHRY and CDR2 is SYGVKD in the germline V gene. The TCR beta CDR3 regions underwent amplification from RNA transcripts. After a first-round RT-PCR with HTBI primers, a second-round multiplex PCR was run. MiXCR, run by TCRdb on the multiplex PCR reads, gives a single entry per CDR3 protein. The table shows about 700,000 distinct CDR3 sequences, with about two fifths occurring only once. Sequences were obtained from peripheral blood. This sequence joins TRBV10-3 and TRBJ2-7; TRBD1 or TRBD2 may be the D gene (5 bases each). The sequence came from an adult man with Graves' ophthalmopathy. Here the CDR3 DNA reads TGTGCCAGCACCCAACTGGCAGGGACGGCCTACGAGCAGTACTTC. Translated, it gives CASTQLAGTAYEQYF.